What follows are 7 T cell receptor beta chains derived from one specimen sequenced in a study of blood T cell repertoires in COVID-19. Using immunoSEQ multiplex PCR, the repertoire was profiled, and TCRdb retains in-frame clones only, with some absent. The table shows about 180,000 clones, with approximately 90% occurring only once. The source material was peripheral blood. All receptors derive from a man between 50 and 59 years old with acute or convalescent COVID-19.

The chain couples TRBV7-9 to TRBJ2-2; 10 bases are a match to TRBD1. Germline CDR1 and CDR2: SEHNR and FQNEAQ (reference sequence). Trimming took 2 bases from V and 2 from J; bases not matched to a gene: 5. CDR3 size: 17 residues. CDR3 sequence (DNA): TGTGCCAGCAGCTTACAGGACAGGGGGTTAAACACCGGGGAGCTGTTTTTT. This encodes CASSLQDRGLNTGELFF. The complete variable domain, with remaining parts taken from reference TRBV7-9 and TRBJ2-2, reads DTGVSQNPRHKITKRGQNVTFRCDPISEHNRLYWYRQTLGQGPEFLTYFQNEAQLEKSRLLSDRFSAERPKGSFSTLEIQRTEQGDSAMYLCASSLQDRGLNTGELFFGEGSRLTVL.

The V and J genes are TRBV5-4 and TRBJ2-5; 7 bases are shared with TRBD1. The junction had 8 bases not matched to a gene; V was cut back by 1 base and J by 5 bases. The CDR3 has 15 residues. Germline V lookup: CDR1 SGHNT, CDR2 YYREEE (reference sequence). CDR3 amino acids: CASSLYDRAWETQYF. The CDR3 DNA is TGTGCCAGCAGCTTGTACGACAGGGCCTGGGAGACCCAGTACTTC. Full variable domain (missing parts from reference TRBV5-4 and TRBJ2-5): ETGVTQSPTHLIKTRGQQVTLRCSSQSGHNTVSWYQQALGQGPQFIFQYYREEENGRGNFPPRFSGLQFPNYSSELNVNALELDDSALYLCASSLYDRAWETQYFGPGTRLLVL.

V is TRBV5-1 and J is TRBJ1-6; D is possibly TRBD1 (5 bases). Germline V gives CDR1 SGHRS, CDR2 YFSETQ. V was cut by 4 bases and J by 7 bases, with 18 bases left in between. CDR3 length: 16 residues. The CDR3 DNA reads as TGCGCCAGCAGCCCCGGGGGGACCTCTTTAAATTCACCCCTCCACTTT. Its protein is CASSPGGTSLNSPLHF.

The CDR3 protein is CASSISGQGREKLFF. Here the CDR3 DNA reads TGCGCCAGCAGCATTAGTGGGCAGGGGCGTGAAAAACTGTTTTTT. J is TRBJ1-4 and V is TRBV4-1; D may be TRBD1 (6 bases). CDR3 length equals 15 residues. Germline loops: CDR1 MGHRA, CDR2 YSYEKL. Trimming removed 5 bases from V and 7 bases from J, with 17 bases in between.

The chain has TRBV6-2 or TRBV6-3 and TRBJ1-1; D is possibly TRBD1 (6 bases). This CDR3 contains 14 residues. The V gene's germline CDR1 is MNHEY and CDR2 SVGEGT. V lost 6 bases to trimming and J lost 4 bases, with 15 bases between them. As DNA, the CDR3 is TGTGCCAGCAGCTGGCAGGGGTCAGGCACTGAAGCTTTCTTT. Translating gives CASSWQGSGTEAFF.

This clone was recorded a few times. V is TRBV19 and J is TRBJ1-1, with D hard to call. The CDR3 is made up of 13 amino acids. V was cut by 9 bases and J by 0 bases, with 11 bases left in between. The germline V gene has CDR1 LNHDA and CDR2 SQIVND (reference sequence). This chain's CDR3 is CASRSLMNTEAFF. CDR3 sequence (DNA): TGTGCCAGCCGATCACTGATGAACACTGAAGCTTTCTTT.

The V call is TRBV7-2, the J call TRBJ1-4; no definite D call. V dropped 5 bases and J dropped 8 bases, with 15 bases sitting between them. Germline V gives CDR1 SGHTA, CDR2 FQGNSA. The CDR3 has 14 amino acids. CDR3 sequence (DNA): TGTGCCAGCAGCCTGACCCCGGGCGGGGAAAAACTGTTTTTT. Encoded protein: CASSLTPGGEKLFF.